This is a list of T cell receptor beta chains from one sample in a study of blood T cell repertoires in COVID-19. Sequenced by immunoSEQ multiplex PCR; TCRdb stores in-frame clones only, minus some. The table includes about 160,000 clones, 79% detected once. The sample comprised peripheral blood. Receptors were obtained from a woman aged 60-70 years with COVID-19, enrolled during active disease. CDR3s include the opening cysteine and the closing phenylalanine or tryptophan. A D gene is named only where the DNA matches it firmly. Only part of the rows carry a size: once, few, many, or a class if the clone is expanded.

V	D	J	size	CDR3	DNA
TRBV2	.	TRBJ2-1	.	CASRDLARSSYNEQFF	TGTGCCAGCAGGGATCTAGCGCGTAGCTCCTACAATGAGCAGTTCTTC
TRBV19	.	TRBJ1-1	.	CASSNIQVLNTEAFF	TGTGCCAGTAGTAACATTCAAGTTCTGAACACTGAAGCTTTCTTT
TRBV6-1	.	TRBJ2-1	.	CASSDGNHYNEQFF	TGTGCCAGCAGTGACGGTAACCACTACAATGAGCAGTTCTTC
TRBV7-9	.	TRBJ2-1	.	CASSTSGDVEQFF	TGTGCCAGCAGCACGTCGGGGGATGTTGAGCAGTTCTTC
TRBV15	TRBD1	TRBJ1-3	few	CATSRDRGTEGNTIYF	TGTGCCACCAGCAGAGATCGCGGGACAGAGGGAAACACCATATATTTT
TRBV3-1/TRBV3-2	TRBD1	TRBJ2-2	.	CASSQDRGQRRDTGELFF	TGTGCCAGCAGCCAAGATAGGGGACAGCGACGCGACACCGGGGAGCTGTTTTTT
TRBV9	TRBD2	TRBJ2-3	.	CASSVAEGLAGGPPLDTQYF	TGTGCCAGCAGCGTAGCTGAGGGACTAGCGGGAGGGCCCCCGCTTGATACGCAGTATTTT
TRBV27	TRBD1	TRBJ1-4	.	CASRPNRGRNEKLFF	TGTGCCAGCAGACCCAACAGGGGGCGAAATGAAAAACTGTTTTTT
TRBV4-2	.	TRBJ2-2	once	CASSQSLASTGELFF	TGTGCCAGCAGCCAATCCTTGGCAAGCACCGGGGAGCTGTTTTTT
TRBV5-6	.	TRBJ2-5	.	CASSLRGSGFWETQYF	TGTGCCAGCAGCTTGCGCGGATCAGGGTTCTGGGAGACCCAGTACTTC
TRBV10-3	.	TRBJ1-1	.	CAIRPETANTEAFF	TGTGCCATCCGCCCCGAGACAGCGAACACTGAAGCTTTCTTT
TRBV5-1	TRBD2	TRBJ2-3	once	CASSFTSGSVADTQYF	TGCGCCAGCAGCTTTACTAGCGGGAGTGTGGCAGATACGCAGTATTTT
TRBV18	TRBD2	TRBJ2-1	few	CASSAIRLAGGQVKEQFF	TGTGCCAGCTCAGCAATCCGACTAGCGGGAGGGCAGGTGAAGGAGCAGTTCTTC
TRBV18	TRBD1	TRBJ2-2	.	CASVSRDSNTGELFF	TGTGCCAGCGTAAGCCGGGACAGCAACACCGGGGAGCTGTTTTTT
TRBV2	.	TRBJ1-1	.	CASSEALYINTEAFF	TGTGCCAGCAGTGAAGCGCTTTACATAAACACTGAAGCTTTCTTT
TRBV20-1	TRBD2	TRBJ2-7	.	CSASPIGGSNSYEQYF	TGCAGTGCTAGTCCCATAGGCGGGAGTAACTCCTACGAGCAGTACTTC
TRBV28	.	TRBJ2-5	.	CASSRVGGQETQYF	TGTGCCAGCAGTAGGGTAGGGGGCCAAGAGACCCAGTACTTC
TRBV9	TRBD1	TRBJ1-4	.	CASSPSGTVDEKLFF	TGTGCCAGCAGCCCATCCGGGACAGTTGATGAAAAACTGTTTTTT
TRBV5-8	TRBD1	TRBJ1-2	.	CASSLLYGSTGDNYGYTF	TGTGCCAGCAGCTTACTCTACGGGTCGACAGGGGACAACTATGGCTACACCTTC
TRBV6-2/TRBV6-3	.	TRBJ2-7	.	CASSYSPVGDGRLWQYF	TGTGCCAGCAGTTACAGTCCCGTCGGCGACGGCCGACTATGGCAGTACTTC
TRBV10-1	TRBD1	TRBJ1-2	.	CASPKGDRENYGYTF	TGCGCCAGCCCGAAAGGGGACAGGGAGAACTATGGCTACACCTTC
TRBV19	TRBD1	TRBJ1-3	.	CASGQGRGNTIYF	TGTGCCAGTGGACAGGGCCGAGGAAACACCATATATTTT
TRBV28	TRBD1	TRBJ1-1	.	CASLERGRLNTEAFF	TGTGCCAGCTTAGAAAGGGGGCGCCTGAACACTGAAGCTTTCTTT
TRBV5-1	TRBD1	TRBJ2-5	.	CASSSPTGLKETQYF	TGCGCCAGCAGCTCCCCGACAGGGTTGAAGGAGACCCAGTACTTC
TRBV19	TRBD2	TRBJ2-1	few	CASSVGREGPFNEQFF	TGTGCCAGTAGTGTTGGTCGGGAGGGCCCTTTCAATGAGCAGTTCTTC
TRBV18	.	TRBJ1-2	.	CASSGRGDYGYTF	TGTGCCAGCTCGGGCAGGGGTGACTATGGCTACACCTTC
TRBV7-9	TRBD2	TRBJ2-1	once	CASSLGRGLAGDYNEQFF	TGTGCCAGCAGCTTAGGGAGGGGTCTAGCGGGGGACTACAATGAGCAGTTCTTC
TRBV30	TRBD2	TRBJ2-3	.	CACYLTSANTDTQYF	TGTGCCTGCTACCTAACTAGCGCGAACACAGATACGCAGTATTTT
TRBV28	TRBD1	TRBJ1-6	.	CASSPGGGSSYNSPLHF	TGTGCCAGCAGTCCAGGGGGCGGCAGCTCCTATAATTCACCCCTCCACTTT
TRBV6-5	TRBD1	TRBJ1-6	.	CASSYSQGFGNSPLHF	TGTGCCAGCAGTTACTCACAGGGGTTCGGTAATTCACCCCTCCACTTT
TRBV3-1/TRBV3-2	.	TRBJ2-3	.	CASSQGRSPGTQYF	TGTGCCAGCAGCCAGGGCCGCTCCCCAGGTACGCAGTATTTT
TRBV5-6	TRBD1	TRBJ1-1	.	CASSSRDRGLSDTEAFF	TGTGCCAGCAGTTCCCGGGACAGGGGGTTGTCTGACACTGAAGCTTTCTTT
TRBV14	.	TRBJ1-6	once	CASSQQGIGSPLHF	TGTGCCAGCAGCCAACAGGGAATCGGATCACCCCTCCACTTT
TRBV1	.	TRBJ2-3	.	CTSSQKRACGTDTQYF	TGCACCAGCAGCCAGAAGCGGGCTTGTGGCACAGATACGCAGTATTTT
TRBV10-2	TRBD2	TRBJ2-1	.	CASTSGTSGSKGNEQFF	TGCGCCAGCACATCCGGGACTAGCGGGAGTAAAGGAAATGAGCAGTTCTTC
TRBV30	.	TRBJ1-5	.	CAWSGGGLSNQPQHF	TGTGCCTGGAGTGGGGGGGGCTTGAGCAATCAGCCCCAGCATTTT
TRBV5-1	TRBD1	TRBJ1-2	.	CASSFAGTGAYGYTF	TGCGCCAGCAGCTTCGCCGGGACAGGGGCCTATGGCTACACCTTC
TRBV29-1	TRBD1	TRBJ1-3	.	CSVGDSSGNTIYF	TGCAGCGTGGGGGACAGCTCTGGAAACACCATATATTTT
TRBV28	TRBD1	TRBJ1-1	.	CASSLVAGGRTEAFF	TGTGCCAGCAGTTTAGTAGCAGGGGGCCGGACTGAAGCTTTCTTT
TRBV29-1	.	TRBJ1-1	.	CSVLTPGDTEAFF	TGCAGCGTTTTGACCCCGGGGGACACTGAAGCTTTCTTT
TRBV5-1	.	TRBJ1-2	.	CASSLGRGLGFYTF	TGCGCCAGCAGCTTGGGGCGGGGACTTGGGTTCTACACCTTC
TRBV28	.	TRBJ2-4	.	CASSSPRRLAKNIQYF	TGTGCCAGCAGTTCTCCCAGAAGACTAGCCAAAAACATTCAGTACTTC
TRBV27	.	TRBJ2-1	.	CASSPDFYNEQFF	TGTGCCAGCAGCCCGGACTTTTACAATGAGCAGTTCTTC